A selection of T cell receptor beta chains follows, all from one sample in a study of cytomegalovirus exposure and HLA in healthy donors. Produced via immunoSEQ multiplex PCR; TCRdb's table is partial and in-frame only. Of roughly 150,000 clones detected, 65% to 70% appear once; the ten largest clones hold more than 9%. The sample taken for sequencing was PBMCs. The receptor set was obtained from a man aged 30-40 years in good health and CMV-seropositive. CDR3s include the opening cysteine and the closing phenylalanine or tryptophan. D genes are given only for firm matches. Clone size is shown for a subset of rows, as once, few, many or a class of expanded clone.

D gene: TRBD1; clone size: .; J gene: TRBJ2-7; V gene: TRBV6-5; CDR3 protein: CASSYSGQGYEQYF; CDR3 DNA: TGTGCCAGCAGTTACTCGGGACAGGGCTACGAGCAGTACTTC
D gene: TRBD1; clone size: .; J gene: TRBJ1-2; V gene: TRBV6-5; CDR3 protein: CASSEAGGAYGYTF; CDR3 DNA: TGTGCCAGCAGTGAGGCAGGGGGCGCCTATGGCTACACCTTC
D gene: .; clone size: .; J gene: TRBJ1-2; V gene: TRBV5-8; CDR3 protein: CASSLAPLSNYGYTF; CDR3 DNA: TGTGCCAGCAGCTTGGCCCCATTGTCTAACTATGGCTACACCTTC
D gene: .; clone size: .; J gene: TRBJ1-2; V gene: TRBV30; CDR3 protein: CAWSAGNYGYTF; CDR3 DNA: TGTGCCTGGAGTGCGGGTAACTATGGCTACACCTTC
D gene: TRBD1; clone size: .; J gene: TRBJ2-7; V gene: TRBV9; CDR3 protein: CASSPGGQGWYEQYF; CDR3 DNA: TGTGCCAGCAGTCCCGGGGGACAGGGATGGTATGAGCAGTACTTC
D gene: TRBD2; clone size: .; J gene: TRBJ2-1; V gene: TRBV6-1; CDR3 protein: CASRIAGVSNEQFF; CDR3 DNA: TGTGCCAGCCGAATAGCGGGAGTGAGCAATGAGCAGTTCTTC
D gene: .; clone size: .; J gene: TRBJ1-2; V gene: TRBV12-5; CDR3 protein: CASGLTGSYGYTF; CDR3 DNA: TGTGCTAGTGGTCTGACAGGCTCCTATGGCTACACCTTC
D gene: TRBD1; clone size: .; J gene: TRBJ1-2; V gene: TRBV6-1; CDR3 protein: CASSEGGQGHYGYTF; CDR3 DNA: TGTGCCAGCAGTGAAGGCGGACAGGGCCATTATGGCTACACCTTC
D gene: TRBD1; clone size: few; J gene: TRBJ1-5; V gene: TRBV27; CDR3 protein: CASTTGVDQPQHF; CDR3 DNA: TGTGCCAGTACGACAGGGGTGGATCAGCCCCAGCATTTT
D gene: .; clone size: .; J gene: TRBJ1-2; V gene: TRBV28; CDR3 protein: CASSSVAHNYGYTF; CDR3 DNA: TGTGCCAGCAGTAGTGTGGCTCATAACTATGGCTACACCTTC
D gene: .; clone size: few; J gene: TRBJ1-2; V gene: TRBV6-5; CDR3 protein: CASTWGVGDYGYTF; CDR3 DNA: TGTGCCAGCACGTGGGGGGTCGGGGACTATGGCTACACCTTC
D gene: .; clone size: .; J gene: TRBJ2-7; V gene: TRBV18; CDR3 protein: CASSPFSSTGIDEQYF; CDR3 DNA: TGTGCCAGCTCACCATTTTCGAGCACGGGGATTGACGAGCAGTACTTC
D gene: .; clone size: .; J gene: TRBJ2-7; V gene: TRBV30; CDR3 protein: CAWRSERADWTYEQYF; CDR3 DNA: TGTGCCTGGAGATCGGAGCGAGCTGACTGGACCTACGAGCAGTACTTC
D gene: .; clone size: .; J gene: TRBJ2-7; V gene: TRBV6-1; CDR3 protein: CASLSYGEQYF; CDR3 DNA: TGTGCCAGCCTTTCTTACGGGGAGCAGTACTTC
D gene: TRBD2; clone size: .; J gene: TRBJ2-1; V gene: TRBV6-1; CDR3 protein: CASSDLGLAGNEQFF; CDR3 DNA: TGTGCCAGCAGTGATCTGGGACTAGCGGGGAATGAGCAGTTCTTC
D gene: .; clone size: few; J gene: TRBJ1-1; V gene: TRBV5-6; CDR3 protein: CASKGYRDPTEAFF; CDR3 DNA: TGTGCCAGCAAGGGATACAGGGACCCCACTGAAGCTTTCTTT
D gene: .; clone size: .; J gene: TRBJ1-1; V gene: TRBV6-1; CDR3 protein: CASRGSGKNTEAFF; CDR3 DNA: TGTGCCAGCAGGGGCTCAGGGAAGAACACTGAAGCTTTCTTT
D gene: .; clone size: .; J gene: TRBJ1-1; V gene: TRBV10-3; CDR3 protein: CATKTTGSLNTEAFF; CDR3 DNA: TGTGCCACCAAAACAACAGGGTCTTTAAACACTGAAGCTTTCTTT
D gene: .; clone size: .; J gene: TRBJ1-1; V gene: TRBV9; CDR3 protein: CASSWGDTLNTEAFF; CDR3 DNA: TGTGCCAGCAGCTGGGGAGACACCTTGAACACTGAAGCTTTCTTT
D gene: TRBD1; clone size: .; J gene: TRBJ1-2; V gene: TRBV18; CDR3 protein: CASSPETGVNYGYTF; CDR3 DNA: TGTGCCAGCTCACCGGAGACAGGGGTAAACTATGGCTACACCTTC
D gene: TRBD2; clone size: .; J gene: TRBJ2-1; V gene: TRBV30; CDR3 protein: CAWNVLASSYNEQFF; CDR3 DNA: TGTGCCTGGAACGTACTAGCGAGCTCCTACAATGAGCAGTTCTTC
D gene: .; clone size: .; J gene: TRBJ2-1; V gene: TRBV6-5; CDR3 protein: CASSYQGFSYNEQFF; CDR3 DNA: TGTGCCAGCAGTTACCAGGGGTTTTCCTACAATGAGCAGTTCTTC
D gene: .; clone size: .; J gene: TRBJ2-7; V gene: TRBV6-1; CDR3 protein: CASRTRGTYEQYF; CDR3 DNA: TGTGCCAGCAGGACCCGGGGGACCTACGAGCAGTACTTC
D gene: TRBD1; clone size: .; J gene: TRBJ1-1; V gene: TRBV28; CDR3 protein: CASSLPDRETAEAFF; CDR3 DNA: TGTGCCAGCAGCCTTCCTGACAGGGAAACGGCTGAAGCTTTCTTT
D gene: .; clone size: .; J gene: TRBJ2-1; V gene: TRBV14; CDR3 protein: CASSLRGSYNEQFF; CDR3 DNA: TGTGCCAGCAGCTTACGGGGTTCCTACAATGAGCAGTTCTTC
D gene: TRBD2; clone size: .; J gene: TRBJ2-3; V gene: TRBV28; CDR3 protein: CASSFDPGRADTQYF; CDR3 DNA: TGTGCCAGCAGTTTCGATCCAGGGAGGGCAGATACGCAGTATTTT
D gene: TRBD1; clone size: few; J gene: TRBJ1-1; V gene: TRBV28; CDR3 protein: CASSETGTGGLNTEAFF; CDR3 DNA: TGTGCCAGCAGCGAAACCGGGACAGGGGGTCTGAACACTGAAGCTTTCTTT
D gene: .; clone size: few; J gene: TRBJ2-7; V gene: TRBV21-1; CDR3 protein: CASSKGPLAGGNEQYF; CDR3 DNA: TGTGCCAGCAGCAAAGGTCCACTAGCGGGAGGGAACGAGCAGTACTTC
D gene: TRBD2; clone size: .; J gene: TRBJ2-7; V gene: TRBV14; CDR3 protein: CASSHGLDEYEQYF; CDR3 DNA: TGTGCCAGCAGCCACGGACTAGACGAATACGAGCAGTACTTC
D gene: TRBD1; clone size: .; J gene: TRBJ1-3; V gene: TRBV4-1; CDR3 protein: CASSQARQGVHTIYF; CDR3 DNA: TGCGCCAGCAGCCAAGCCCGACAGGGGGTACACACCATATATTTT
D gene: .; clone size: .; J gene: TRBJ2-3; V gene: TRBV5-1; CDR3 protein: CASSLVRSTDTQYF; CDR3 DNA: TGCGCCAGCAGCTTGGTACGGAGCACAGATACGCAGTATTTT
D gene: .; clone size: few; J gene: TRBJ1-6; V gene: TRBV27; CDR3 protein: CASSSLGAYNSPLHF; CDR3 DNA: TGTGCCAGCAGTTCGCTCGGGGCCTATAATTCACCCCTCCACTTT
D gene: TRBD2; clone size: .; J gene: TRBJ2-2; V gene: TRBV7-3; CDR3 protein: CASSLTATSGSRPGELFF; CDR3 DNA: TGTGCCAGCAGCTTAACAGCGACTAGCGGGAGCCGACCTGGGGAGCTGTTTTTT
D gene: TRBD2; clone size: .; J gene: TRBJ2-7; V gene: TRBV7-9; CDR3 protein: CASSLGLAGDEQYF; CDR3 DNA: TGTGCCAGCAGCTTAGGACTAGCGGGAGACGAGCAGTACTTC
D gene: .; clone size: .; J gene: TRBJ1-2; V gene: TRBV6-1; CDR3 protein: CASSEALGQNYGYTF; CDR3 DNA: TGTGCCAGCAGTGAAGCCCTGGGGCAGAACTATGGCTACACCTTC
D gene: .; clone size: once; J gene: TRBJ1-2; V gene: TRBV27; CDR3 protein: CASSPQSGNYGYTF; CDR3 DNA: TGTGCCAGCAGTCCCCAGTCAGGGAACTATGGCTACACCTTC
D gene: .; clone size: few; J gene: TRBJ1-2; V gene: TRBV12-5; CDR3 protein: CASGLPSGYGYTF; CDR3 DNA: TGTGCTAGTGGTTTGCCTTCGGGCTATGGCTACACCTTC
D gene: TRBD1; clone size: .; J gene: TRBJ2-2; V gene: TRBV28; CDR3 protein: CASSRGTGGGTGELFF; CDR3 DNA: TGTGCCAGCAGTCGTGGGACAGGGGGCGGCACCGGGGAGCTGTTTTTT
D gene: .; clone size: .; J gene: TRBJ1-5; V gene: TRBV19; CDR3 protein: CASRGGNQPQHF; CDR3 DNA: TGTGCCAGTAGGGGAGGGAATCAGCCCCAGCATTTT
D gene: .; clone size: .; J gene: TRBJ2-7; V gene: TRBV5-1; CDR3 protein: CASSFRDSRSHEQYF; CDR3 DNA: TGCGCCAGCAGCTTCCGGGACTCCAGATCCCACGAGCAGTACTTC
D gene: .; clone size: .; J gene: TRBJ2-7; V gene: TRBV29-1; CDR3 protein: CSVGGTYEQYF; CDR3 DNA: TGCAGCGTCGGCGGGACCTACGAGCAGTACTTC
D gene: .; clone size: .; J gene: TRBJ1-2; V gene: TRBV29-1; CDR3 protein: CSVEDPRQSSGYTF; CDR3 DNA: TGCAGCGTTGAAGATCCGAGACAGAGCAGTGGCTACACCTTC
D gene: TRBD2; clone size: .; J gene: TRBJ2-5; V gene: TRBV6-5; CDR3 protein: CASKQGLAGETQYF; CDR3 DNA: TGTGCCAGCAAACAGGGACTAGCGGGAGAGACCCAGTACTTC
D gene: .; clone size: .; J gene: TRBJ2-5; V gene: TRBV25-1; CDR3 protein: CASSQQETQYF; CDR3 DNA: TGTGCCAGCAGTCAGCAAGAGACCCAGTACTTC
D gene: TRBD1; clone size: .; J gene: TRBJ2-7; V gene: TRBV27; CDR3 protein: CASRDRGQREQYF; CDR3 DNA: TGTGCCAGTCGGGACAGGGGGCAGCGCGAGCAGTACTTC
D gene: TRBD1; clone size: once; J gene: TRBJ2-5; V gene: TRBV18; CDR3 protein: CASSPQAGTDQETQYF; CDR3 DNA: TGTGCCAGCTCACCACAGGCAGGGACAGACCAAGAGACCCAGTACTTC
D gene: TRBD1; clone size: .; J gene: TRBJ1-2; V gene: TRBV27; CDR3 protein: CASSGTGGYGYTF; CDR3 DNA: TGTGCCAGCAGTGGGACAGGGGGCTATGGCTACACCTTC
D gene: .; clone size: .; J gene: TRBJ1-3; V gene: TRBV7-9; CDR3 protein: CASSLPGYAGNTIYF; CDR3 DNA: TGTGCCAGCAGCCTACCAGGGTACGCTGGAAACACCATATATTTT
D gene: .; clone size: .; J gene: TRBJ2-7; V gene: TRBV27; CDR3 protein: CASRMTPRLDEQYF; CDR3 DNA: TGTGCCAGCAGGATGACTCCCCGTCTTGACGAGCAGTACTTC
D gene: TRBD2; clone size: few; J gene: TRBJ2-2; V gene: TRBV10-3; CDR3 protein: CAISESSLAGGLTGELFF; CDR3 DNA: TGTGCCATCAGTGAGTCTTCACTAGCGGGAGGACTCACCGGGGAGCTGTTTTTT
D gene: TRBD2; clone size: .; J gene: TRBJ2-7; V gene: TRBV6-6; CDR3 protein: CASSSPRAGGSYEQYF; CDR3 DNA: TGTGCCAGCAGTTCTCCAAGAGCGGGAGGCTCCTACGAGCAGTACTTC
D gene: TRBD1; clone size: .; J gene: TRBJ2-2; V gene: TRBV19; CDR3 protein: CATKTWTGETGELFF; CDR3 DNA: TGTGCCACGAAGACCTGGACAGGGGAAACCGGGGAGCTGTTTTTT
D gene: .; clone size: .; J gene: TRBJ2-3; V gene: TRBV27; CDR3 protein: CASRDWLRGTVDTQYF; CDR3 DNA: TGTGCCAGCAGAGATTGGTTGCGGGGAACGGTGGATACGCAGTATTTT
D gene: TRBD2; clone size: .; J gene: TRBJ2-3; V gene: TRBV4-1; CDR3 protein: CASSRTSGDTQYF; CDR3 DNA: TGCGCCAGCAGTCGGACTAGCGGGGATACGCAGTATTTT
D gene: .; clone size: .; J gene: TRBJ2-1; V gene: TRBV2; CDR3 protein: CASSEARVGSYNEQFF; CDR3 DNA: TGTGCCAGCAGTGAAGCCAGGGTAGGGTCGTACAATGAGCAGTTCTTC
D gene: TRBD2; clone size: .; J gene: TRBJ2-1; V gene: TRBV7-8; CDR3 protein: CASSPSGNSYNEQFF; CDR3 DNA: TGTGCCAGCAGCCCGAGCGGGAACTCCTACAATGAGCAGTTCTTC
D gene: .; clone size: .; J gene: TRBJ1-5; V gene: TRBV10-2; CDR3 protein: CASTGVSNQPQHF; CDR3 DNA: TGCGCCAGCACGGGGGTGAGCAATCAGCCCCAGCATTTT
D gene: TRBD1; clone size: few; J gene: TRBJ1-1; V gene: TRBV2; CDR3 protein: CASSDGQGNTEAFF; CDR3 DNA: TGTGCCAGCAGCGACGGACAGGGGAACACTGAAGCTTTCTTT
D gene: TRBD1; clone size: .; J gene: TRBJ1-4; V gene: TRBV5-1; CDR3 protein: CASSLTGQGATNEKLFF; CDR3 DNA: TGCGCCAGCAGCTTGACGGGACAGGGGGCAACTAATGAAAAACTGTTTTTT
D gene: TRBD1; clone size: .; J gene: TRBJ1-4; V gene: TRBV6-5; CDR3 protein: CASSFSWGTGEKLFF; CDR3 DNA: TGTGCCAGCAGTTTCAGTTGGGGGACAGGGGAAAAACTGTTTTTT